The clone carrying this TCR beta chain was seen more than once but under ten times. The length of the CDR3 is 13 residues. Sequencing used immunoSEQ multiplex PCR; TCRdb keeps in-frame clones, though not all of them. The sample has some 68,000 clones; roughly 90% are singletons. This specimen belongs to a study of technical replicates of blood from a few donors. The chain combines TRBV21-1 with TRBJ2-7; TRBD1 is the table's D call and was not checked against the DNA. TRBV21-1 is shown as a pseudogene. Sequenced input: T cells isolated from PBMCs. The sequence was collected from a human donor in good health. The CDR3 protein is CASWPPPFDEQYF. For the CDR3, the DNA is TGTGCCAGCTGGCCCCCACCATTTGACGAGCAGTACTTC.